This TCR beta chain was captured by sequencing in a study of PD-L1 blockade in urothelial cancer. Overall study: Each patient had 0 to 3 earlier chemotherapy regimens.

Germline assignment: CDR1 SGHVS and CDR2 FNYEAQ. The CDR3 has 16 residues. V was pared by 4 bases and J by 5 bases, with 21 bases between. Libraries were prepared by immunoSEQ multiplex PCR; TCRdb keeps only in-frame clonotypes and omits some of them. The data show about 72,000 clones, approximately 86% seen once. Time point indicated: pretreatment peripheral blood. Patients had urothelial carcinoma that was locally advanced or metastatic. Patient sample counts ranged from 1 to 8, pretreatment and on-treatment. Sequencing was performed on PBMCs, taken around atezolizumab (anti-PD-L1) treatment. The clonotype was recovered from a man aged 60-69 years with urothelial cancer. The genes are TRBV7-6 and TRBJ2-7, with D possibly being TRBD1 (6 bases). CDR3 loop: CASSYSTGTPLHEQYF. CDR3 nucleotides: TGTGCCAGCAGCTATTCTACAGGGACACCTCTCCACGAGCAGTACTTC.